The 6 T cell receptor beta chains below come from one sample, sequenced in a study of T cells expressing NK-cell markers (dated by TCRdb to 2019 to 2021). The method was 5' RACE. The data were produced on an Illumina HiSeq 2000. One entry per CDR3 protein sequence results from the TCRdb reprocessing of the reads, with DNA left out. The record for this sample contains about 150,000 distinct CDR3 sequences. Jointly, the top ten make up 12% of the sample. Sequencing used blood T cells: a sorted CD56 or NKG2C T cell subset, CD4+ or CD8+ T cells, or bulk PBMC T cells (not recorded which). These receptors originate from a man aged 18 to 35 in good health. Donor details come from another sample of the same person, matched by shared clones.

V is TRBV4-1 and J is TRBJ2-1; TCRdb outputs TRBD2, but without DNA this stays unchecked. Germline V gene lookup returns CDR1 MGHRA and CDR2 YSYEKL. The CDR3 totals 18 residues. The CDR3 reads CASSQTSGRADGYNEQFF.

The chain has TRBV9 and TRBJ2-7; TCRdb returns TRBD1, unconfirmable since there is no DNA. Germline lookup yields CDR1 SGDLS and CDR2 YYNGEE. The CDR3 covers 14 residues. This CDR3 is CASSGAGGPDEQYF.

The chain couples TRBV20-1 to TRBJ2-1; the D call of TRBD2 rests on TCRdb alone, since no DNA is present to check it. Germline loops: CDR1 DFQATT, CDR2 SNEGSKA (reference sequence). This CDR3 is built from 14 residues. This chain's CDR3 is CSASPSGNVNEQFF.

The chain links TRBV25-1 to TRBJ2-2; TCRdb outputs TRBD1, but without DNA this stays unchecked. This CDR3 spans 18 amino acids. Germline V lookup: CDR1 MGHDK, CDR2 SYGVNS. The CDR3 spells CASSVDRGRSAYTGELFF. The full variable domain, rest sourced from reference TRBV25-1 and TRBJ2-2, is EADIYQTPRYLVIGTGKKITLECSQTMGHDKMYWYQQDPGMELHLIHYSYGVNSTEKGDLSSESTVSRIRTEHFPLTLESARPSHTSQYLCASSVDRGRSAYTGELFFGEGSRLTVL.

The CDR3 loop is CASTATYNEQFF. This sequence joins TRBV7-9 and TRBJ2-1. The CDR3 has 12 residues. Per germline, CDR1 SEHNR and CDR2 FQNEAQ (reference sequence).

The chain uses TRBV10-3 and TRBJ2-2; without DNA, the TCRdb call of TRBD2 cannot be checked. Germline lookup yields CDR1 ENHRY and CDR2 SYGVKD. The CDR3 length is 15 residues. The CDR3 sequence: CAIRDSGRNTGELFF.